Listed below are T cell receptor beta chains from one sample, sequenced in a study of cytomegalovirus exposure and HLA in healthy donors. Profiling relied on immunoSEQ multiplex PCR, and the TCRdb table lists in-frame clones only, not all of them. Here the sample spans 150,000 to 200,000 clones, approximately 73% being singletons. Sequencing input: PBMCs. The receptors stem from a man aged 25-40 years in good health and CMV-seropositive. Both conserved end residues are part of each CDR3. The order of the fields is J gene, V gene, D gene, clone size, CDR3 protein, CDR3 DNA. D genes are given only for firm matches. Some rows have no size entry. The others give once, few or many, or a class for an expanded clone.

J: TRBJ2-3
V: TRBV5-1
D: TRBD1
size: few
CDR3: CASSSGDRGPTDTQYF
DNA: TGCGCCAGCAGCTCTGGGGACAGAGGCCCCACAGATACGCAGTATTTT

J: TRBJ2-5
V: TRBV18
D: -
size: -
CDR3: CASSPPVGVVAQYF
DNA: TGTGCCAGCTCACCACCGGTAGGGGTTGTGGCCCAGTACTTC

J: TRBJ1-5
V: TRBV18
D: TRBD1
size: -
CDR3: CASSPPGQISNQPQHF
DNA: TGTGCCAGCTCACCCCCGGGACAGATAAGCAATCAGCCCCAGCATTTT

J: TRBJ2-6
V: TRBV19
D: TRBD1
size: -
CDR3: CASSPRQGAPGANVLTF
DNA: TGTGCCAGTAGTCCAAGACAGGGGGCGCCGGGGGCCAACGTCCTGACTTTC

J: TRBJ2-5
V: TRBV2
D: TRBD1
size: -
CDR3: CASRSGRQGLKQETQYF
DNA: TGTGCCAGCAGATCGGGGAGACAGGGTTTAAAGCAAGAGACCCAGTACTTC

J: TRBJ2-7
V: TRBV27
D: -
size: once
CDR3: CASSSGGGYVEQYF
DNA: TGTGCCAGCAGTTCCGGGGGAGGTTATGTCGAGCAGTACTTC

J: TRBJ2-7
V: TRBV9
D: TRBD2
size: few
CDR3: CASSVGSGRANEQYF
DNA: TGTGCCAGCAGCGTAGGAAGCGGGAGGGCCAACGAGCAGTACTTC

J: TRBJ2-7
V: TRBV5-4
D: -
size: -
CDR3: CASSLGRQVEQYF
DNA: TGTGCCAGCAGCTTGGGGCGCCAGGTCGAGCAGTACTTC

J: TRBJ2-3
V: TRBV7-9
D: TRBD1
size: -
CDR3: CASTLDRFHTDTQYF
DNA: TGTGCCAGCACCTTGGACAGGTTCCACACAGATACGCAGTATTTT

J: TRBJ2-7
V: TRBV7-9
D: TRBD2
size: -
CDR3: CASSPGGKGLEQYF
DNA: TGTGCCAGCAGCCCGGGGGGTAAGGGCCTCGAGCAGTACTTC

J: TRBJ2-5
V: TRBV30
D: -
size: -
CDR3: CAWRWQGTETQYF
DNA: TGTGCCTGGAGATGGCAGGGGACGGAGACCCAGTACTTC

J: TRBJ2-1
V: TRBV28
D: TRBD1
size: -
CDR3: CASGDRYNEQFF
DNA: TGTGCCAGCGGGGACAGATACAATGAGCAGTTCTTC

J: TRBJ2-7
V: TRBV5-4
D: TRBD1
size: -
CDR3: CASRPGQGTYEQYF
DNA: TGTGCCAGCAGGCCGGGACAGGGGACCTACGAGCAGTACTTC

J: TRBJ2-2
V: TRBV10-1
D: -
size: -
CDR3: CASSAGGNTGELFF
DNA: TGCGCCAGCAGTGCCGGGGGGAACACCGGGGAGCTGTTTTTT

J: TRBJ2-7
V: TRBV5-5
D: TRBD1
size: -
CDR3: CASSLEAGGLYEQYF
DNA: TGTGCCAGCAGCTTGGAGGCAGGGGGATTATACGAGCAGTACTTC

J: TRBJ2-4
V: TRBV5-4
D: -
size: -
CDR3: CASSDADSLAKNIQYF
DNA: TGTGCCAGCAGCGATGCAGACAGTTTAGCCAAAAACATTCAGTACTTC

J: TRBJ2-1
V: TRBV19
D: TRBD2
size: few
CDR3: CASSISGTSSNEQFF
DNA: TGTGCCAGTAGTATCTCAGGGACTAGCTCGAATGAGCAGTTCTTC

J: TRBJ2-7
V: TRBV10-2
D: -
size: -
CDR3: CASSDPASAHYEQYF
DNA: TGCGCCAGCAGTGATCCGGCTAGCGCCCACTACGAGCAGTACTTC

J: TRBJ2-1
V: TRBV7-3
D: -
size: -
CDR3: CASSLSPNNEQFF
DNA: TGTGCCAGCAGCTTATCCCCCAACAATGAGCAGTTCTTC

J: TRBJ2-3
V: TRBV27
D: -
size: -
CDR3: CASSFLTGRTDTQYF
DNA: TGTGCCAGCAGTTTCTTAACAGGACGCACAGATACGCAGTATTTT

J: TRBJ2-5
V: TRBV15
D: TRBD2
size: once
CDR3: CATSRRTSGSRETQYF
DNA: TGTGCCACCAGCCGACGGACTAGCGGGAGTAGGGAGACCCAGTACTTC

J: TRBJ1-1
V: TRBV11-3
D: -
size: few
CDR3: CASSLGVIWGQREGTEAFF
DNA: TGTGCCAGCAGCTTAGGGGTTATATGGGGGCAACGGGAAGGCACTGAAGCTTTCTTT

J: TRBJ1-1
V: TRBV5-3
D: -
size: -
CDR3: CARSHGSAYMNTEAFF
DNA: TGTGCCAGAAGCCACGGGTCGGCCTATATGAACACTGAAGCTTTCTTT

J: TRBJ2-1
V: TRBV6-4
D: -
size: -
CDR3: CASSDSKAGEGLEQFF
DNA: TGTGCCAGCAGTGACTCGAAGGCAGGGGAGGGACTTGAGCAGTTCTTC

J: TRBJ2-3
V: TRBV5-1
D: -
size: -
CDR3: CASSGGASFTDTQYF
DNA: TGCGCCAGCAGCGGCGGGGCTTCCTTCACAGATACGCAGTATTTT

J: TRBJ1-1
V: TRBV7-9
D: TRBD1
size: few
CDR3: CASSLAQGAYTEAFF
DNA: TGTGCCAGCAGCTTAGCGCAGGGGGCCTACACTGAAGCTTTCTTT

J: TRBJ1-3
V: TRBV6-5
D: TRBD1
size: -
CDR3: CASSSPRQGSGNTIYF
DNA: TGTGCCAGCAGTTCCCCCCGACAGGGCTCTGGAAACACCATATATTTT

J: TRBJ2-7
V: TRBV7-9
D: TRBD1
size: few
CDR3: CASSLVAGGVDEQYF
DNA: TGTGCCAGCAGCTTAGTGGCAGGGGGAGTGGACGAGCAGTACTTC

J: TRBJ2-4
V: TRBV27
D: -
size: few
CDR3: CASSFQRGSQNIQYF
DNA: TGTGCCAGCAGTTTCCAAAGGGGGTCACAAAACATTCAGTACTTC

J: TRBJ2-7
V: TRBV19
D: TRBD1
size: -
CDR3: CATSGTGLDEQYF
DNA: TGTGCCACCTCCGGGACAGGGCTCGACGAGCAGTACTTC

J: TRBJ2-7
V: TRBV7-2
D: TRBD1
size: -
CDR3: CASSPGQGVYEQYF
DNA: TGTGCCAGCAGTCCCGGACAGGGGGTCTACGAGCAGTACTTC